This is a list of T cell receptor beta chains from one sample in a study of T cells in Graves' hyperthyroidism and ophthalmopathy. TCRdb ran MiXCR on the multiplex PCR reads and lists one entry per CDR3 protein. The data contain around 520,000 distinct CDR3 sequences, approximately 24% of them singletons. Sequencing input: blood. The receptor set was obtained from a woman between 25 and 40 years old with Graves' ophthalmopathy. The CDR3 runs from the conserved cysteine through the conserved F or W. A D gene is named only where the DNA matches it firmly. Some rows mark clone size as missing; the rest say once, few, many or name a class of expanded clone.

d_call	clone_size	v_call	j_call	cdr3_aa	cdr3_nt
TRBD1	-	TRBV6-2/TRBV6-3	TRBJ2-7	CASSDRMTGVGHEQYF	TGTGCCAGCAGTGACCGAATGACAGGGGTAGGACACGAGCAGTACTTC
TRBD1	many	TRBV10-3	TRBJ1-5	CAISNPPGQNKNQPQHF	TGTGCCATCAGTAACCCCCCGGGACAGAATAAAAATCAGCCCCAGCATTTT
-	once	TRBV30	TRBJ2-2	CAWGRIVAGELFF	TGTGCCTGGGGCCGTATAGTAGCCGGGGAGCTGTTTTTT
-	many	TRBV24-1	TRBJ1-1	CATRSPAGEAFF	TGTGCCACCAGGTCTCCTGCAGGAGAAGCTTTCTTT
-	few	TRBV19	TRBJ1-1	CASSIVVQSEAFF	TGTGCCAGTAGTATAGTGGTACAGAGTGAAGCTTTCTTT
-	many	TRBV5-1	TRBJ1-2	CASSLDGVNGYTF	TGCGCCAGCAGCTTGGACGGGGTGAATGGCTACACCTTC
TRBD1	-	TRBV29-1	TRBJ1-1	CSVPGQGTEAFF	TGCAGCGTTCCGGGACAGGGCACTGAAGCTTTCTTT
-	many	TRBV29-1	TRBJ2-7	CSVEDTLYEQYF	TGCAGCGTTGAGGACACCCTCTACGAGCAGTACTTC
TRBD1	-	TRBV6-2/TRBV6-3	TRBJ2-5	CASSFDRGRPETQYF	TGTGCCAGCAGTTTCGACAGGGGCCGACCAGAGACCCAGTACTTC
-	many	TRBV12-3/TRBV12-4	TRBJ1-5	CASSLGRTARQPQHF	TGTGCCAGCAGTTTAGGAAGGACTGCGAGGCAGCCCCAGCATTTT
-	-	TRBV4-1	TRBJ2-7	CASSQVLAAAYEQYF	TGCGCCAGCAGCCAGGTTCTAGCAGCTGCTTACGAGCAGTACTTC
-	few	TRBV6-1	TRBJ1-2	CASSEGGTLYGYTF	TGTGCCAGCAGTGAAGGGGGGACGCTCTATGGCTACACCTTC
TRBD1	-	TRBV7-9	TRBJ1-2	CASSTGTGAEYGYTF	TGTGCCAGCAGCACCGGGACAGGGGCAGAGTATGGCTACACCTTC
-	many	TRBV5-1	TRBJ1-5	CASSLVGDPWQPQHF	TGCGCCAGCAGCTTGGTCGGGGACCCCTGGCAGCCCCAGCATTTT
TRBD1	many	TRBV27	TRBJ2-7	CASTSGDRLYEQYF	TGTGCCAGCACCTCGGGGGACAGGCTCTACGAGCAGTACTTC
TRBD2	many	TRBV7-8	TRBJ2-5	CASSLGRGGAQETQYF	TGTGCCAGCAGCTTAGGACGCGGGGGGGCACAAGAGACCCAGTACTTC
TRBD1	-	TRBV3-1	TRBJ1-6	CASSITGVNSPLHF	TGTGCCAGCAGCATCACAGGGGTCAATTCACCCCTCCACTTT
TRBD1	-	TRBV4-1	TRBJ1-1	CASSQGRGRRMNTEAFF	TGCGCCAGCAGCCAAGGCAGGGGGCGGAGGATGAACACTGAAGCTTTCTTT
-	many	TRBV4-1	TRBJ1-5	CASSQDLAEENQPQHF	TGCGCCAGCAGCCAAGATTTGGCAGAAGAAAATCAGCCCCAGCATTTT
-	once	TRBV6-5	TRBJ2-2	CASSYVDSNTGELFF	TGTGCCAGCAGTTACGTGGATTCGAACACCGGGGAGCTGTTTTTT
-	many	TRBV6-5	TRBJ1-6	CASSSQDSSVSPLHF	TGTGCCAGCAGTTCCCAGGACAGCTCGGTTTCACCCCTCCACTTT
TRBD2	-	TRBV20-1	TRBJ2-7	CSARGGGSRENPYEQYF	TGCAGTGCTAGAGGGGGGGGATCCCGGGAAAATCCCTACGAGCAGTACTTC
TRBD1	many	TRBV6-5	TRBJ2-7	CASSYSQTGGAAEQYF	TGTGCCAGCAGTTACTCGCAAACAGGGGGCGCGGCCGAGCAGTACTTC
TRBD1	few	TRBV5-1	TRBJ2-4	CASSFDRTGVAKNIQYF	TGCGCCAGCAGCTTTGACCGGACAGGGGTCGCCAAAAACATTCAGTACTTC
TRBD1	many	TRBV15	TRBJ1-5	CATSSRTGGTQPQHF	TGTGCCACCAGCAGTAGGACAGGGGGTACTCAGCCCCAGCATTTT
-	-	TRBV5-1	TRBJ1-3	CASSAGASYSGNTIYF	TGCGCCAGCAGCGCCGGGGCCTCTTACTCTGGAAACACCATATATTTT
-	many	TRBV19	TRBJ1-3	CACNQGTGNTIYF	TGTGCCTGCAATCAGGGGACTGGAAACACCATATATTTT
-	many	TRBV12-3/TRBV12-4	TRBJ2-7	CASREGAGEQYF	TGTGCCAGCAGGGAGGGGGCGGGGGAGCAGTACTTC
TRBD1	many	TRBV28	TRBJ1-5	CASSSSRGDQPQHF	TGTGCCAGCAGTTCCTCCAGGGGGGATCAGCCCCAGCATTTT
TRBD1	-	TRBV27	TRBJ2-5	CASSLIGTGAETQYF	TGTGCCAGCAGTCTCATCGGGACAGGGGCAGAGACCCAGTACTTC
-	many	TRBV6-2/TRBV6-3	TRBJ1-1	CASSYLQSNTEAFF	TGTGCCAGCAGTTACCTCCAGTCGAACACTGAAGCTTTCTTT
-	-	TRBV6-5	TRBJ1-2	CASSSRQTHGYTF	TGTGCCAGCAGTTCTCGACAGACCCATGGCTACACCTTC
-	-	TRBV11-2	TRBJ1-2	CASSSGPQYGYTF	TGTGCCAGCAGCTCCGGTCCCCAGTATGGCTACACCTTC
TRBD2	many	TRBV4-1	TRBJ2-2	CASSRAGANTGELFF	TGCGCCAGCAGCCGAGCGGGGGCGAACACCGGGGAGCTGTTTTTT
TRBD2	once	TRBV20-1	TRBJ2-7	CSASRLAKGPYEQYF	TGCAGTGCTTCCAGACTAGCCAAAGGACCTTACGAGCAGTACTTC
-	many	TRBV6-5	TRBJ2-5	CASSSTREVETQYF	TGTGCCAGCAGTTCCACAAGGGAGGTTGAGACCCAGTACTTC
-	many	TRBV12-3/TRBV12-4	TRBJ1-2	CASSYTDRLQGYTF	TGTGCCAGCAGTTATACCGACAGGCTACAGGGCTACACCTTC